These 30 T cell receptor beta chains share one sample of origin, sequenced in a study of T-cell reconstitution after alpha-beta-depleted transplantation in children. This sample's TCRbeta library carried unique molecular identifier barcodes. MiXCR, applied by TCRdb to the PCR reads, yields one record per CDR3 protein. The sample lists 450,000 to 600,000 distinct CDR3 sequences, roughly 13% occurring once. Sequenced material: PBMCs, mostly from graft donor cells, taken 360 days after TCRalphabeta/CD19-depleted stem cell transplant. The receptors shown here come from a male patient aged 10-17 years who had a stem cell transplant for acute myeloid leukemia, so the T cells may come from the graft donor.

The rearrangement uses TRBV29-1 and TRBJ2-2; no clear D gene. V lost 4 bases, J lost 2 bases, and 14 bases lay in between. Germline V gives CDR1 SQVTM, CDR2 ANQGSEA. This CDR3 contains 15 residues. CDR3 loop: CSVAPTRTNTGELFF. CDR3 sequence (DNA): TGCAGCGTTGCCCCCACACGGACCAACACCGGGGAGCTGTTTTTT.

This rearrangement joins TRBV11-2 to TRBJ2-7; D gene ambiguous. CDR3 size: 12 residues. Germline CDR1 reads SGHAT; CDR2 reads FQNNGV. Deletions cut 1 base from V and 6 bases from J, with 7 bases between. DNA for the CDR3: TGTGCCAGCAGCTTAGTAAGCTCCGAGCAGTACTTC. This sequence encodes CASSLVSSEQYF. The full variable domain, in which reference TRBV11-2 and TRBJ2-7 provide the parts outside the CDR3, is EAGVAQSPRYKIIEKRQSVAFWCNPISGHATLYWYQQILGQGPKLLIQFQNNGVVDDSQLPKDRFSAERLKGVDSTLKIQPAKLEDSAVYLCASSLVSSEQYFGPGTRLTVT.

The chain is built from TRBV20-1 and TRBJ2-7; 10 bases are shared with TRBD2. CDR1 is DFQATT and CDR2 is SNEGSKA in the germline V gene (reference sequence). V shed 6 bases and J 0 bases; nucleotides not matched to a gene: 8. The CDR3 totals 15 residues. CDR3: CSAEVASGSSYEQYF. Here the CDR3 DNA reads TGCAGTGCCGAGGTCGCTAGCGGGAGCTCCTACGAGCAGTACTTC.

The gene calls are TRBV20-1 and TRBJ2-3; TRBD2 matches 7 bases. Germline CDR1 reads DFQATT; CDR2 reads SNEGSKA (reference sequence). The CDR3 runs 15 residues. V lost 2 bases to trimming and J lost 7 bases; unmatched junction nucleotides: 12. The CDR3 region is CSARILAAPANTQYF. CDR3 in DNA: TGCAGTGCTAGAATTCTAGCGGCTCCCGCTAATACGCAGTATTTT.

This clonotype has a count of ten or more. The chain recombines TRBV11-2 with TRBJ1-5, with D perhaps matching TRBD1 (5 bases). The V end was cut by 6 bases, the J end by 4 bases, with 16 bases between. Germline V gene sequence: CDR1 SGHAT, CDR2 FQNNGV. This CDR3 contains 15 residues. The CDR3 DNA reads as TGTGCCAGCAGTGAGGGGACTGGCAGAAATCAGCCCCAGCATTTT. Protein: CASSEGTGRNQPQHF.

The rearrangement links TRBV18 to TRBJ2-3; 7 bases match TRBD1. The J segment lost 1 base and the V segment lost 4 bases, leaving 11 bases of the junction unmatched. Per germline, CDR1 KGHSH and CDR2 LQKENI. The CDR3 runs 17 residues. The CDR3 region is CASSLLRQGERTDTQYF. The CDR3 DNA reads as TGTGCCAGCTCACTACTCCGACAGGGTGAACGCACAGATACGCAGTATTTT.

This clonotype was observed many times. The chain employs TRBV7-9 and TRBJ2-7; a weak D match, TRBD1 (6 bases). Per the germline V gene, CDR1 is SEHNR and CDR2 is FQNEAQ (reference sequence). The CDR3 is made up of 14 amino acids. Between the trimmed V and J ends, which lost 5 bases and 5 bases, there was a span of 16 bases. In DNA form, the CDR3 reads TGTGCCAGCAGCCGAATTCAGGGGCGCAACGAGCAGTACTTC. Translated: CASSRIQGRNEQYF.

This clonotype was counted a few times. The genes are TRBV20-1 and TRBJ1-2; 8 nucleotides line up with TRBD1. J gave up 4 bases and V 3 bases, and 10 bases lay outside the gene matches. CDR3 size: 15 residues. The germline gives CDR1 DFQATT, CDR2 SNEGSKA (reference sequence). The DNA of the CDR3 is TGCAGTGCTAGCCTGACAGGGGTCGGAGGCTATGGCTACACCTTC. It specifies CSASLTGVGGYGYTF.

This clonotype showed up just a few times. The V call is TRBV20-1, the J call TRBJ1-1; TRBD1 matches at 8 bases. The germline V gene encodes CDR1 DFQATT and CDR2 SNEGSKA (reference sequence). The trim removed 1 base at V and 1 base at J, leaving 5 bases unmatched. The CDR3 length is 15 residues. CDR3 DNA sequence: TGCAGTGCTAGAGGGAGGACAGGGAGGAACACTGAAGCTTTCTTT. As protein: CSARGRTGRNTEAFF.

The V and J genes are TRBV20-1 and TRBJ2-1; a weak D match, TRBD2 (5 bases). Germline V gene lookup returns CDR1 DFQATT and CDR2 SNEGSKA (reference sequence). The V gene lost 2 bases and the J gene lost 10 bases, with 18 bases spanning the gap. The CDR3 sequence is 14 residues long. The chain's CDR3 is CSARRMDFPAEQFF. The CDR3 nucleotides are TGCAGTGCTAGAAGAATGGACTTCCCTGCCGAGCAGTTCTTC.

This clonotype showed up many times. The genes are TRBV7-6 and TRBJ2-1, with 7 bases fitting TRBD1. The CDR3 is made up of 14 amino acids. Germline CDR1 reads SGHVS; CDR2 reads FNYEAQ. The J segment lost 7 bases and the V segment lost 2 bases, leaving 5 bases of the junction unmatched. In DNA, the CDR3 is TGTGCCAGCAGCTTAAGGGGGCTAAGGAATGAGCAGTTCTTC. Its protein product is CASSLRGLRNEQFF.

This clonotype was recorded a few times. This chain links TRBV12-3 or TRBV12-4 with TRBJ2-4; D is ambiguous. Between the trimmed V and J ends, which lost 3 bases and 0 bases, there was a span of 15 bases. This CDR3 is 17 amino acids long. CDR3 region: CASSFLRIQVAKNIQYF. DNA for the CDR3: TGTGCCAGCAGTTTTCTGAGGATCCAAGTAGCCAAAAACATTCAGTACTTC.

This clonotype was seen a handful of times. The CDR3 sequence is CASSFRHYEQYF. In DNA form, the CDR3 reads TGTGCCAGCAGTTTCAGACACTACGAGCAGTACTTC. The V and J genes are TRBV28 and TRBJ2-7; D gene ambiguous. Trimming removed 3 bases from V and 3 bases from J, with 6 bases in between. CDR1 is MDHEN and CDR2 is SYDVKM in the germline V gene. CDR3 length: 12 amino acids.

The rearrangement links TRBV7-6 to TRBJ2-2; 7 nucleotides agree with TRBD1. V shed 2 bases, J shed 2 bases, and the junction held 8 bases outside the gene matches. Germline V gene lookup returns CDR1 SGHVS and CDR2 FNYEAQ. This CDR3 has 17 amino acids. CDR3 amino acids: CASSLSPGTANTGELFF. CDR3 bases: TGTGCCAGCAGCTTAAGCCCAGGGACAGCAAACACCGGGGAGCTGTTTTTT.

The gene calls are TRBV20-1 and TRBJ1-5; D remains ambiguous. Germline CDR1 DFQATT, CDR2 SNEGSKA (reference sequence). The CDR3 consists of 14 residues. Trimming stripped 3 bases from V and 3 bases from J, with 12 bases between. CDR3 nucleotides: TGCAGTGCTAGGACCGATCAACCCAATCAGCCCCAGCATTTT. Encoded protein: CSARTDQPNQPQHF.

This clonotype was seen more than once but under ten times. The chain is built from TRBV13 and TRBJ2-3, with D possibly TRBD2 on 5 matching bases. Germline-derived CDR1 and CDR2 are PRHDT and FYEKMQ (reference sequence). The CDR3 loop spans 15 amino acids. Trimming stripped 6 bases from V and 4 bases from J, with 17 bases between. This CDR3 reads CASRPSSRDPDTQYF. The CDR3 DNA follows: TGTGCCAGCAGGCCTTCCAGCCGGGATCCAGATACGCAGTATTTT.

At least ten counts were recorded for this clonotype. The gene calls are TRBV28 and TRBJ2-7, with 12 bases lining up with TRBD1. The CDR3 length is 17 residues. The trim removed 6 bases at V and 6 bases at J, leaving 15 bases unmatched. CDR1 is MDHEN and CDR2 is SYDVKM in the germline V gene. The DNA of the CDR3 is TGTGCCAGCAGACCTCCGGGACAGGGGGCGCAGCGGATCGAGCAGTACTTC. Its protein product is CASRPPGQGAQRIEQYF.

The chain links TRBV28 to TRBJ2-1; D is perhaps TRBD1 (6 bases). CDR1 and CDR2 from the germline V gene are MDHEN and SYDVKM. Trimming cost V 6 bases and J 6 bases, with 18 bases left between them. CDR3 length: 15 residues. The CDR3 loop reads CASSLADRVTNEQFF. The CDR3 DNA sequence: TGTGCCAGCAGCTTGGCGGACAGAGTTACCAATGAGCAGTTCTTC.

There are a few counts of this clonotype. The rearrangement uses TRBV20-1 and TRBJ1-2; TRBD1 matches at 7 bases. The CDR3 consists of 14 residues. V shed 3 bases, J shed 4 bases, and the junction held 8 bases outside the gene matches. From germline, CDR1 is DFQATT and CDR2 SNEGSKA (reference sequence). CDR3 sequence (DNA): TGCAGTGCTAGCCCACCGGGACAGCTCTATGGCTACACCTTC. Protein: CSASPPGQLYGYTF.

This clonotype was observed a handful of times. The V call is TRBV29-1, the J call TRBJ1-1, with unresolved D. V was trimmed by 8 bases and J by 1 base, leaving 11 bases between them. CDR1 is SQVTM, CDR2 ANQGSEA, per germline. The length of the CDR3 is 12 residues. The CDR3 reads CSPRRENTEAFF. CDR3 DNA: TGCAGCCCCAGGCGGGAGAACACTGAAGCTTTCTTT.

This clonotype was counted only a few times. The chain combines TRBV6-2 or TRBV6-3 with TRBJ2-2; 12 bases match TRBD2. The J segment lost 5 bases and the V segment lost 4 bases, leaving 14 bases of the junction unmatched. This CDR3 region has 19 residues. Germline values: CDR1 MNHEY, CDR2 SVGEGT. The DNA for the CDR3 is TGTGCCAGCAGTTCCGCCCCGGGCCGACTAGCGGGAGCTACCGGGGAGCTGTTTTTT. Protein product: CASSSAPGRLAGATGELFF.

The gene calls are TRBV6-2 or TRBV6-3 and TRBJ2-7; D unresolved. Trimming shortened V by 5 bases and J by 2 bases, and 10 bases separated the two germline ends. From germline, CDR1 is MNHEY and CDR2 SVGEGT. The CDR3 is 13 amino acids. This chain's CDR3 is CASSIDGPYEQYF. CDR3 DNA: TGTGCCAGCAGTATCGACGGGCCCTACGAGCAGTACTTC.

This clonotype was detected ten times or more. The chain has TRBV5-1 and TRBJ1-1; 7 nucleotides match TRBD1. The ends lost 6 bases at V and 2 bases at J; junction bases unmatched: 7. CDR3 length equals 14 residues. Germline CDR1 SGHRS, CDR2 YFSETQ. The CDR3 nucleotides read TGCGCCAGCACCTCGACAGGGTTTAACACTGAAGCTTTCTTT. Protein sequence: CASTSTGFNTEAFF. The full variable domain, its missing parts supplied by reference TRBV5-1 and TRBJ1-1, is KAGVTQTPRYLIKTRGQQVTLSCSPISGHRSVSWYQQTPGQGLQFLFEYFSETQRNKGNFPGRFSGRQFSNSRSEMNVSTLELGDSALYLCASTSTGFNTEAFFGQGTRLTVV.

Ten or more counts support this clonotype. V usage is TRBV7-2 and J usage is TRBJ2-5; 8 nucleotides match TRBD2. Germline V lookup: CDR1 SGHTA, CDR2 FQGNSA. V shed 5 bases, J shed 2 bases, and the junction held 7 bases outside the gene matches. This CDR3 has 15 residues. Here the CDR3 DNA reads TGTGCCAGCAGCACTCGGACTAGCTGGCAAGAGACCCAGTACTTC. It codes for CASSTRTSWQETQYF.

The chain uses TRBV28 and TRBJ2-4; D is possibly TRBD2 (5 bases). The CDR3 has 19 residues. V lost 6 bases and J lost 0, with 24 bases in between. Germline V gives CDR1 MDHEN, CDR2 SYDVKM. The CDR3 sequence is CASRQSVPGMGIAKNIQYF. The CDR3 DNA follows: TGTGCCAGCAGGCAATCCGTGCCGGGGATGGGAATAGCCAAAAACATTCAGTACTTC.

The chain has TRBV27 and TRBJ1-5, with D possibly being TRBD1 (5 bases). This CDR3 is built from 13 residues. Germline assignment: CDR1 MNHEY and CDR2 SMNVEV (reference sequence). The V end was cut by 6 bases, the J end by 4 bases, with 10 bases between. The CDR3, as DNA: TGTGCCAGCAGGCCGACAGAGAATCAGCCCCAGCATTTT. Translating gives CASRPTENQPQHF.

The V and J genes are TRBV20-1 and TRBJ1-1, with D unresolved. The CDR3 is 12 amino acids. Trimming shortened V by 7 bases and J by 0 bases, and 9 bases separated the two germline ends. Germline V gives CDR1 DFQATT, CDR2 SNEGSKA (reference sequence). This CDR3 is CSVPRVNTEAFF. In DNA, the CDR3 is TGCAGTGTTCCCCGGGTGAACACTGAAGCTTTCTTT.

The chain has TRBV4-3 and TRBJ2-7; maybe TRBD1 (6 bases). The germline CDR1 and CDR2 sequences are LGHNA and YSLEER. The CDR3 extends over 15 amino acids. V was cut by 5 bases and J by 2 bases, with 16 bases left in between. The CDR3 region has the DNA TGCGCCAGCAGCTTTAGACAGGCCCGAACCTACGAGCAGTACTTC. Translation: CASSFRQARTYEQYF.

This clonotype was observed a few times. This chain uses TRBV29-1 with TRBJ1-1; TRBD1 agrees at 10 bases. The junction had 5 bases not matched to a gene; V was cut back by 0 bases and J by 1 base. Germline assignment: CDR1 SQVTM and CDR2 ANQGSEA. The CDR3 length is 16 residues. The CDR3 here is CSVEDTGQGKNTEAFF. The CDR3 DNA is TGCAGCGTTGAAGATACGGGACAGGGGAAGAACACTGAAGCTTTCTTT. Supplemented by reference TRBV29-1 and TRBJ1-1, the full variable domain reads SAVISQKPSRDICQRGTSLTIQCQVDSQVTMMFWYRQQPGQSLTLIATANQGSEATYESGFVIDKFPISRPNLTFSTLTVSNMSPEDSSIYLCSVEDTGQGKNTEAFFGQGTRLTVV.

The chain has TRBV5-1 and TRBJ2-2; unclear D gene. The CDR3 is made up of 13 amino acids. Per the germline V gene, CDR1 is SGHRS and CDR2 is YFSETQ. Trimming left V 0 bases short and J 7 bases short, with 7 bases between. This CDR3 reads CASSLATGGELFF. CDR3 DNA: TGCGCCAGCAGCTTGGCCACCGGCGGGGAGCTGTTTTTT.